Listed here are 26 T cell receptor beta chains from one sample, sequenced in a study of patients and donors after allogeneic stem cell transplantation. From the RT-PCR reads, TCRdb called clonotypes with MiXCR, one entry per CDR3 protein. The sample records 25,000 to 40,000 distinct CDR3 sequences, around 35% being singletons. Sequenced input: blood, either unsorted or a sorted T cell fraction (not recorded which). These receptors were taken from a human donor who was either an allogeneic HSCT recipient or a stem cell or donor lymphocyte infusion donor (not recorded which). It is not recorded whose cells these are; they may come from a transplant donor.

The rearrangement uses TRBV11-1 and TRBJ2-3; D perhaps matches TRBD2 (5 bases). The CDR3 length is 13 residues. Trimming removed 6 bases at V and 4 bases at J, with 11 bases between. The germline gives CDR1 SGHAT, CDR2 FQDESV (reference sequence). The CDR3 DNA sequence: TGTGCCAGCAGTTCACTAGGGCCAGATACGCAGTATTTT. Translation: CASSSLGPDTQYF.

The chain has TRBV20-1 and TRBJ1-5; no clear D. Trimming removed 4 bases at V and 0 bases at J, with 22 bases between. The CDR3 extends over 18 amino acids. Germline loops: CDR1 DFQATT, CDR2 SNEGSKA (reference sequence). The CDR3 DNA reads TGCAGTGCTACCACCGGACCCACGAAGATTTATAGCAATCAGCCCCAGCATTTT. This encodes CSATTGPTKIYSNQPQHF.

The chain links TRBV29-1 to TRBJ2-5; perhaps TRBD2 as D (6 bases). Trimming took off 7 bases at V and 0 bases at J, with 18 bases between the two ends. The CDR3 runs to 15 residues. Germline assignment: CDR1 SQVTM and CDR2 ANQGSEA. The CDR3 loop reads CSATLPGTYQETQYF. For the CDR3, the DNA is TGCAGCGCGACCCTACCCGGGACTTACCAAGAGACCCAGTACTTC.

The rearrangement uses TRBV9 and TRBJ2-5; D gene ambiguous. The germline V and J ends were trimmed by 1 base and 5 bases, with 15 bases remaining between them. The length of the CDR3 is 15 residues. CDR1 SGDLS and CDR2 YYNGEE come from the germline V gene. The CDR3 spells CASSVSVSRDETQYF. DNA for the CDR3: TGTGCCAGCAGCGTAAGTGTTAGCCGAGACGAGACCCAGTACTTC.

The table lists this clonotype with a few counts. CDR3 region: CAIRDRGHNEQFF. The CDR3 DNA follows: TGTGCCATCAGGGACAGGGGACACAATGAGCAGTTCTTC. The rearrangement joins TRBV10-3 to TRBJ2-1; 9 bases map to TRBD1. J lost 5 bases, V lost 6 bases, and 2 bases had no gene match. CDR1 ENHRY and CDR2 SYGVKD come from the germline V gene. The CDR3 spans 13 residues.

The chain combines TRBV29-1 with TRBJ1-5, with D uncertain. The germline V gene has CDR1 SQVTM and CDR2 ANQGSEA. Trimming removed 4 bases at V and 4 bases at J, with 8 bases between. CDR3 length: 12 residues. The CDR3 reads CSVGWRNQPQHF. CDR3 nucleotide sequence: TGCAGCGTTGGGTGGAGGAATCAGCCCCAGCATTTT.

J is TRBJ2-5 and V is TRBV12-3 or TRBV12-4; D call uncertain. The CDR3 is 11 amino acids. Between the trimmed V and J ends, which lost 3 bases and 5 bases, there was a span of 4 bases. The CDR3 DNA follows: TGTGCCAGCAGTTTTAAGGAGACCCAGTACTTC. Its protein product is CASSFKETQYF.

The chain is built from TRBV28 and TRBJ1-2, with TRBD1 as a possible D gene (6 bases). Trimming pared 5 bases from V and 8 bases from J, leaving 21 bases between. This CDR3 comprises 15 residues. The V gene's germline CDR1 is MDHEN and CDR2 SYDVKM. CDR3: CASSQTGFPPWGYTF. The CDR3 bases are TGTGCCAGCAGTCAAACAGGGTTTCCCCCTTGGGGCTACACCTTC.

In its sample, this clonotype ranks as large. CDR3 nucleotides: TGCGCCAGCAGCCAAGGGACTGGCGATTACGAGCAGTACGTC. It encodes CASSQGTGDYEQYV. The chain links TRBV4-3 to TRBJ2-7; tentatively, D is TRBD2 (5 bases). CDR3 length: 14 residues. Germline-derived CDR1 and CDR2 are LGHNA and YSLEER. The V end lost 1 base, the J end lost 4 bases, and 11 bases lay between the germline ends.

This clonotype was counted only a few times. This sequence joins TRBV24-1 and TRBJ1-1, with unresolved D. The germline V and J ends were trimmed by 9 bases and 7 bases, with 11 bases remaining between them. This CDR3 spans 11 amino acids. Germline CDR1 is KGHDR and CDR2 is SFDVKD. CDR3 nucleotide sequence: TGTGCCACCTCCTCCCGGGGTGAAGCTTTCTTT. Its protein is CATSSRGEAFF.

This chain connects TRBV7-9 to TRBJ1-6; weak D call: TRBD1 (6 bases). The ends were cut back, 4 bases at V and 7 bases at J, with 17 bases in the middle. This CDR3 has 16 amino acids. The germline V gene encodes CDR1 SEHNR and CDR2 FQNEAQ (reference sequence). CDR3 amino acids: CASSSPWEGENSPLHF. CDR3 in DNA: TGTGCCAGCAGCTCACCATGGGAGGGGGAGAATTCACCCCTCCACTTT. Based on the CDR3 plus reference TRBV7-9 and TRBJ1-6, the full variable domain is DTGVSQNPRHKITKRGQNVTFRCDPISEHNRLYWYRQTLGQGPEFLTYFQNEAQLEKSRLLSDRFSAERPKGSFSTLEIQRTEQGDSAMYLCASSSPWEGENSPLHFGNGTRLTVT.

The genes are TRBV4-3 and TRBJ2-1; D perhaps matches TRBD2 (6 bases). Germline CDR1 is LGHNA and CDR2 is YSLEER. V gave up 0 bases and J gave up 3 bases, with 15 bases separating them. This CDR3 has 17 residues. This CDR3 is CASSQDRGRTYYNEQFF. The DNA for the CDR3 is TGCGCCAGCAGCCAAGATCGAGGGAGGACCTACTACAATGAGCAGTTCTTC.

V is TRBV30 and J is TRBJ1-4; D is ambiguous. Germline-derived CDR1 and CDR2 are GTSNPN and SVGIG (reference sequence). The CDR3 sequence is 13 residues long. V lost 2 bases to trimming and J lost 5 bases, with 9 bases between them. The CDR3 DNA follows: TGTGCCTGGAGTCCGGACCGGAATGAAAAACTGTTTTTT. It specifies CAWSPDRNEKLFF.

The chain recombines TRBV29-1 with TRBJ2-1; 8 nucleotides align to TRBD2. This CDR3 region has 14 residues. Germline CDR1 reads SQVTM; CDR2 reads ANQGSEA. The trim removed 4 bases at V and 7 bases at J, leaving 9 bases unmatched. CDR3 DNA: TGCAGCGTTGTTTCTGGACTAGCCCGGAATGAGCAGTTCTTC. Protein: CSVVSGLARNEQFF.

The chain uses TRBV7-8 and TRBJ1-1; no firm D call. CDR1 SGHVS and CDR2 FQNEAQ come from the germline V gene. Trimming stripped 1 base from V and 8 bases from J, with 8 bases between. This CDR3 spans 12 amino acids. CDR3 protein: CASSLGPTEAFF. CDR3 bases: TGTGCCAGCAGCTTAGGGCCTACCGAAGCTTTCTTT.

J is TRBJ2-7 and V is TRBV20-1, with no clear D. Trimming took off 5 bases at V and 6 bases at J, with 17 bases between the two ends. This CDR3 is built from 13 residues. Germline lookup yields CDR1 DFQATT and CDR2 SNEGSKA (reference sequence). This CDR3 is CSAGASYDSEQYF. CDR3 coding DNA: TGCAGTGCTGGCGCCTCTTATGATTCCGAGCAGTACTTC.

The chain combines TRBV10-1 with TRBJ2-5; 8 bases are shared with TRBD1. V lost 8 bases to trimming and J lost 5 bases; unmatched junction nucleotides: 10. Germline lookup yields CDR1 WNHNN and CDR2 SYGVQD (reference sequence). The CDR3 totals 14 residues. The CDR3 DNA reads as TGCGCCAGCGGGGTAGGACAGGGCGGCGAGACCCAGTACTTC. It is translated as CASGVGQGGETQYF.

This clonotype was seen a handful of times. CDR3: CASSFRDSYEQYV. The DNA of the CDR3 is TGTGCCAGCAGCTTCCGGGACAGCTACGAGCAGTACGTC. The rearrangement joins TRBV7-9 to TRBJ2-7; TRBD1 matches at 7 bases. Trimming at V came to 3 bases and at J to 3 bases, leaving 2 bases not matched to a gene. In germline, CDR1 is SEHNR, CDR2 FQNEAQ (reference sequence). The CDR3 spans 13 residues.

The chain is built from TRBV4-1 and TRBJ2-7; no reliable D call. The CDR3 has 14 residues. Trimming stripped 1 base from V and 3 bases from J, with 10 bases between. Germline CDR1 and CDR2: MGHRA and YSYEKL. DNA of the CDR3: TGCGCCAGCAGCCAAGCCGTAATCAACTACGAGCAGTACTTC. This codes for CASSQAVINYEQYF.

The V gene is TRBV10-3, the J gene TRBJ2-1; 12 bases align to TRBD1. V gave up 11 bases and J gave up 7 bases; unmatched junction bases: 9. Germline V gene sequence: CDR1 ENHRY, CDR2 SYGVKD. This CDR3 region has 14 residues. The CDR3 loop reads CAFSGTGGWNEQFF. The CDR3 DNA reads as TGTGCCTTTTCCGGGACAGGGGGCTGGAATGAGCAGTTCTTC.

The chain couples TRBV18 to TRBJ2-7, with 9 positions matching TRBD1. Germline values: CDR1 KGHSH, CDR2 LQKENI. Trimming removed 5 bases from V and 4 bases from J; junction bases left unmatched: 3. There are 13 residues in the CDR3. Here the CDR3 DNA reads TGTGCCAGCTCAACGGGACAGGGATACGAGCAGTACGTC. Protein sequence: CASSTGQGYEQYV.

The chain has TRBV24-1 and TRBJ2-5, with 13 bases fitting TRBD2. The CDR3 consists of 15 residues. The junction had 2 bases not matched to a gene; V was cut back by 8 bases and J by 0 bases. The germline V gene has CDR1 KGHDR and CDR2 SFDVKD. Written as DNA, the CDR3 is TGTGCCACCACCACTAGCGGGAGGGACCAAGAGACCCAGTACTTC. Translation: CATTTSGRDQETQYF.

The gene calls are TRBV12-3 or TRBV12-4 and TRBJ1-1; unclear D gene. This CDR3 is 15 amino acids long. Trimming took 5 bases from V and 4 from J, leaving 17 bases between them. CDR3 sequence reads: CASSPIQSRGTEAFF. The CDR3 region has the DNA TGTGCCAGCAGTCCCATTCAGAGTCGGGGCACTGAAGCTTTCTTT.

A few counts support this clonotype. The rearrangement links TRBV4-1 to TRBJ2-7; D may be TRBD1 (6 bases). The CDR3 covers 14 residues. Germline lookup yields CDR1 MGHRA and CDR2 YSYEKL. V was trimmed by 0 bases and J by 3 bases, leaving 9 bases between them. The CDR3 coding sequence is TGCGCCAGCAGCCAAGATCAGGGGAACTACGAGCAGTACTTC. Translation gives CASSQDQGNYEQYF.

The genes are TRBV12-3 or TRBV12-4 and TRBJ2-5; D gene uncertain. The CDR3 has 12 amino acids. V gave up 5 bases and J gave up 2 bases, with 6 bases separating them. CDR3 nucleotide sequence: TGTGCCAGCAGTCGGCTACAAGAGACCCAGTACTTC. Translated, it gives CASSRLQETQYF.

The chain joins TRBV7-9 to TRBJ1-5, with TRBD1 matching 10 bases. Germline assignment: CDR1 SEHNR and CDR2 FQNEAQ (reference sequence). The V and J ends lost 5 bases and 3 bases, in that order; junction bases with no gene match: 4. This CDR3 comprises 15 residues. CDR3 coding DNA: TGTGCCAGCAGCGCCGGGACAGGGGTCAATCAGCCCCAGCATTTT. Translated, it gives CASSAGTGVNQPQHF.